The TCR beta chain described here comes from a study of T-cell reconstitution after alpha-beta-depleted transplantation in children. Unique molecular identifiers featured in how the TCRbeta library was prepared. TCRdb recomputed calls from the PCR reads with MiXCR, one row per CDR3 protein. There are fewer than 200,000 distinct CDR3 sequences in the sample; roughly 6.8% occur only once, and 3% lies in the top ten. Germline V lookup: CDR1 WSHSY, CDR2 SAAADI. Trimming pared 7 bases from V and 3 bases from J, leaving 12 bases between. The CDR3 contains 13 residues. This clonotype was seen many times. Sample: PBMCs from the stem cell graft donor, taken from the stem cell graft. The receptor was isolated from a human donor who donated a stem cell graft to a child with Wiskott-Aldrich syndrome. This chain joins TRBV10-2 and TRBJ1-1; D is uncertain. CDR3 nucleotides: TGCGCCAGCATAGAGAGGGTGGACACTGAAGCTTTCTTT. It translates to CASIERVDTEAFF.